This TCR beta chain derives from a study of CD8 T cells in Susac syndrome. Per the germline V gene, CDR1 is MNHEY and CDR2 is SVGEGT. Trimming removed 5 bases from V and 0 bases from J, with 13 bases in between. The CDR3 is made up of 15 amino acids. Random hexamers primed reverse transcription of about 0.5 to 1 ug RNA. Using its own MiXCR run on the immunoSEQ multiplex PCR reads, TCRdb lists one record per CDR3 protein. Altogether 50,000 to 65,000 distinct CDR3 sequences are present, around nine tenths being singletons, with the ten largest covering approximately 0.18%. Sequenced: CD8+ T cells from PBMCs. The TCR was taken from a human donor in good health. The chain links TRBV6-2 or TRBV6-3 to TRBJ2-5; D is unclear. In DNA form, the CDR3 reads TGTGCCAGCAGTCACGGTGGCAGAAACCAAGAGACCCAGTACTTC. Translating gives CASSHGGRNQETQYF.